Listed here are 12 T cell receptor beta chains from one sample, sequenced in a study of cytomegalovirus exposure and HLA in healthy donors. PCR was performed using 60 Vbeta and 13 Jbeta primers. Produced via immunoSEQ multiplex PCR; TCRdb's table is partial and in-frame only. Of about 57,000 clones in the sample, approximately 80% are singletons; the top ten hold nearly 3%. The sequenced material came from PBMCs. These TCRs come from a woman aged 25 to 39 in good health and CMV-seronegative.

The sample holds a few counts of this clone. The V call is TRBV2, the J call TRBJ1-6, with D maybe TRBD1 (6 bases). From germline, CDR1 is SNHLY and CDR2 FYNNEI. The V end was cut by 8 bases, the J end by 2 bases, with 16 bases between. This CDR3 is 16 amino acids long. The CDR3 DNA reads TGTGCCAGCGGGGTCAGGGGACCTACCTATAATTCACCCCTCCACTTT. Its protein is CASGVRGPTYNSPLHF.

This sequence joins TRBV5-6 and TRBJ1-2; weak D call: TRBD1 (6 bases). This CDR3 has 15 residues. Looked up from germline, CDR1 is SGHDT and CDR2 is YYEEEE. V was shortened by 0 bases and J by 4 bases, with 13 bases between the two germline ends. The CDR3 protein is CASSLGPSGAYGYTF. The CDR3 coding sequence is TGTGCCAGCAGCTTGGGTCCCTCAGGGGCCTATGGCTACACCTTC.

This chain uses TRBV5-5 with TRBJ1-3, with 7 bases fitting TRBD1. V gave up 4 bases and J gave up 4 bases; unmatched junction bases: 5. Germline V CDR1 and CDR2: SGHKS, YYEKEE (reference sequence). This CDR3 has 14 residues. This CDR3 is CASSPQGRGNTIYF. The CDR3 DNA follows: TGTGCCAGCAGCCCACAGGGGAGAGGAAACACCATATATTTT.

Regarding this clone: Other nucleotide sequences in the sample specify the same CDR3. V usage is TRBV5-4 and J usage is TRBJ2-1; 7 positions agree with TRBD2. The CDR3 is 15 residues long. Germline loops: CDR1 SGHNT, CDR2 YYREEE (reference sequence). The V gene end was trimmed by 0 bases and the J gene end by 4 bases; junction bases not matched to a gene: 4. The CDR3 reads CASSLGGGDYNEQFF. The CDR3 DNA reads TGTGCCAGCAGCTTGGGTGGGGGGGATTACAATGAGCAGTTCTTC.

The rearrangement uses TRBV18 and TRBJ2-1; the D gene is possibly TRBD2 (6 bases). Looked up from germline, CDR1 is KGHSH and CDR2 is LQKENI. This CDR3 has 12 amino acids. V was clipped by 6 bases and J by 15 bases, with 18 bases between them. The CDR3 loop reads CASSPGGDTRFF. Written as DNA, the CDR3 is TGTGCCAGCTCCCCCGGAGGGGATACGAGGTTCTTC.

The rearrangement uses TRBV5-8 and TRBJ1-6; unclear D gene. Germline values: CDR1 SGHTS, CDR2 YDEGEE. The ends were cut back, 0 bases at V and 9 bases at J, with 7 bases in the middle. The CDR3 extends over 13 amino acids. The CDR3: CASSLARSSPLHF. In DNA form, the CDR3 reads TGTGCCAGCAGCTTGGCGAGGAGTTCACCCCTCCACTTT. Full variable domain (missing parts from reference TRBV5-8 and TRBJ1-6): EAGVTQSPTHLIKTRGQQATLRCSPISGHTSVYWYQQALGLGLQFLLWYDEGEERNRGNFPPRFSGRQFPNYSSELNVNALELEDSALYLCASSLARSSPLHFGNGTRLTVT.

Here the CDR3 DNA reads TGTGCCAGCTCACGGCTAGCGGGGGACTCGTCTCCGTTCTTC. Amino acid sequence: CASSRLAGDSSPFF. The V gene is TRBV18, the J gene TRBJ2-1; 10 nucleotides line up with TRBD2. J gave up 15 bases and V 4 bases, and 12 bases lay outside the gene matches. The germline gives CDR1 KGHSH, CDR2 LQKENI. The CDR3 covers 14 residues. Variable domain in full (rest from reference TRBV18 and TRBJ2-1): NAGVMQNPRHLVRRRGQEARLRCSPMKGHSHVYWYRQLPEEGLKFMVYLQKENIIDESGMPKERFSAEFPKEGPSILRIQQVVRGDSAAYFCASSRLAGDSSPFFGPGTRLTVL.

This clone was counted a few times. This sequence joins TRBV19 and TRBJ1-5, with 9 bases fitting TRBD1. Germline assignment: CDR1 LNHDA and CDR2 SQIVND (reference sequence). The CDR3 has 16 amino acids. J lost 7 bases, V lost 0 bases, and 7 bases had no gene match. Written as DNA, the CDR3 is TGTGCCAGTAGTATAGACCACAGGGGGCTAGACCAGCCCCAGCATTTT. Translating gives CASSIDHRGLDQPQHF.

This clone was seen a few times. The chain carries TRBV5-3 and TRBJ2-7; 15 positions agree with TRBD2. TRBV5-3 is noted as an ORF with a role that remains uncertain. The CDR3 runs 23 residues. V lost 1 base and J lost 7; bases outside the gene matches: 27. CDR3 DNA sequence: TGTGCCAGAAGCTTGCGATTTGGGACAGGAGTTATGGGTGCGGGACTAGCGGGAGGTGAGCAGTACGTC. This encodes CARSLRFGTGVMGAGLAGGEQYV.

This rearrangement joins TRBV12-5 to TRBJ2-5, with D possibly being TRBD2 (5 bases). V lost 5 bases to trimming and J lost 2 bases, with 12 bases between them. Per the germline V gene, CDR1 is LGHNT and CDR2 is FRNRAP. The CDR3 consists of 14 residues. CDR3 DNA: TGTGCTAGTGGTCGGGGATACCCTCAAGAGACCCAGTACTTC. The encoded protein is CASGRGYPQETQYF.

This clone was seen only a few times. The CDR3 loop reads CASSEARLAGAGEQYV. Written as DNA, the CDR3 is TGTGCCAGCAGTGAAGCGCGACTAGCGGGAGCTGGGGAGCAGTACGTC. The chain has TRBV2 and TRBJ2-7, with 12 bases matching TRBD2. The ends lost 0 bases at V and 7 bases at J; junction bases unmatched: 7. This CDR3 is built from 16 residues. Germline-derived CDR1 and CDR2 are SNHLY and FYNNEI.

This clone has just one count. The chain's CDR3 is CAWNPDRNTGELFF. In DNA, the CDR3 is TGTGCCTGGAACCCTGACAGAAACACCGGGGAGCTGTTTTTT. This chain uses TRBV30 with TRBJ2-2, with TRBD1 as a possible D gene (5 bases). The CDR3 contains 14 residues. V lost 4 bases, J lost 2 bases, and 11 bases lay in between. Germline V lookup: CDR1 GTSNPN, CDR2 SVGIG (reference sequence).